Below, 3 T cell receptor beta chains from the same sample are listed, as sequenced in a study of human T cells and chemical hapten exposure. MiXCR, applied by TCRdb to the RACE reads, yields one record per CDR3 protein. Of tens of thousands of distinct CDR3 sequences in the sample, less than 8.5% were seen once. Described time point: pre-sensitization, week 0. Described treatment: therapeutic diphenylcyclopropenone sensitization with weekly scalp DPC. Sample: whole blood, taken in connection with sensitization to the hapten diphenylcyclopropenone (DPC). The source of these receptors is a woman aged 45-60 years with alopecia areata. Some clones in this sample may be carry-over from other donors' samples.

As to this clonotype: One end of the junction fails to match germline, which may point to a read error. V gene TRBV7-8 combines with J gene TRBJ1-1; D is possibly TRBD1 (5 bases). The CDR3 spans 15 residues. The germline V gene encodes CDR1 SGHVS and CDR2 FQNEAQ. The CDR3 reads CVSRSQGGSNTEAFF. The CDR3 coding sequence is TGTGTCAGCAGATCCCAGGGAGGATCGAACACTGAAGCTTTCTTT.

This clonotype was seen only a few times. The chain has TRBV7-3 and TRBJ2-2; the match to TRBD1 covers 7 bases. This CDR3 has 15 amino acids. The germline V gene has CDR1 SGHTA and CDR2 FQGTGA. With 4 bases clipped from V and 5 bases from J, the junction kept 7 bases outside the gene matches. In nucleotides, the CDR3 is TGTGCCAGCAGCTCCAGGGGGACCACTACCGGGGAGCTGTTTTTT. It codes for CASSSRGTTTGELFF.

The V and J genes are TRBV28 and TRBJ2-7; D is unresolved. Trimming shortened V by 3 bases and J by 7 bases, and 10 bases separated the two germline ends. The CDR3 consists of 12 residues. Germline V lookup: CDR1 MDHEN, CDR2 SYDVKM. The DNA of the CDR3 is TGTGCCAGCAGTTTGGCCCCGACTGAGCAGTACTTC. Protein: CASSLAPTEQYF.